The clone carrying this T cell receptor beta chain came up a few times. TCRdb used MiXCR to reprocess the RT-PCR reads, holding one entry per CDR3 protein. The sample lists 500,000 to 650,000 distinct CDR3 sequences; 6.5% to 8% were seen once. The data are from a study of response to subunit inactivated influenza vaccine. Between the trimmed V and J ends, which lost 0 bases and 0 bases, there was a span of 15 bases. The CDR3 length is 17 residues. In germline, CDR1 is MNHEY, CDR2 SVGAGI. The gene calls are TRBV6-5 and TRBJ2-7; D might be TRBD2 (6 bases). The sample was PBMCs from blood, taken roughly 24 months after vaccination. The sequence was collected from a man aged 50-75 years who received an inactivated influenza vaccine. CDR3 nucleotides: TGTGCCAGCAGTTACTCCTATGGCGGGGCAAACTCCTACGAGCAGTACTTC. Translation: CASSYSYGGANSYEQYF.